These 23 T cell receptor beta chains were sequenced from one sample in a study of human T cells and chemical hapten exposure. Time point specified: healthy volunteer bleed at 6 weeks. From whole blood left unfractionated, total RNA was extracted. Each CDR3 protein is one row after TCRdb ran MiXCR on the RACE reads. This table holds about 65,000 distinct CDR3 sequences, 6% to 7% found once. The sequenced sample consisted of whole blood. The source is a female donor in good health. Some clones in this sample may be carry-over from other donors' samples.

This clonotype was seen ten or more times. V gene TRBV12-3 or TRBV12-4 combines with J gene TRBJ2-3; D remains ambiguous. The CDR3 loop spans 15 amino acids. The V end was cut by 1 base, the J end by 0 bases, with 8 bases between. CDR3 nucleotides: TGTGCCAGCAGTTTAGGGAGACTTAGCACAGATACGCAGTATTTT. This sequence encodes CASSLGRLSTDTQYF.

This clonotype was recorded many times. This chain connects TRBV28 to TRBJ1-6; possible D gene TRBD1, 5 bases. Germline-derived CDR1 and CDR2 are MDHEN and SYDVKM. CDR3 length: 14 amino acids. The ends were cut back, 6 bases at V and 5 bases at J, with 11 bases in the middle. The DNA for the CDR3 is TGTGCCAGCAGAGAGGGGCGGAATAATTCACCCCTCCACTTT. Amino acids: CASREGRNNSPLHF. Combining the CDR3 with reference TRBV28 and TRBJ1-6 gives the whole variable domain DVKVTQSSRYLVKRTGEKVFLECVQDMDHENMFWYRQDPGLGLRLIYFSYDVKMKEKGDIPEGYSVSREKKERFSLILESASTNQTSMYLCASREGRNNSPLHFGNGTRLTVT.

This sequence joins TRBV10-2 and TRBJ1-5; unclear D gene. The CDR3 is 12 amino acids. Germline V CDR1 and CDR2: WSHSY, SAAADI. Deletions cut 6 bases from V and 8 bases from J, with 11 bases between. CDR3 coding DNA: TGCGCCAGCAGCGCAAGACGGGAGCCCCAGCATTTT. Amino acids: CASSARREPQHF.

Many counts were recorded for this clonotype. The chain employs TRBV5-1 and TRBJ1-1, with D tentatively TRBD1 (6 bases). The germline V and J ends were trimmed by 4 bases and 7 bases, with 14 bases remaining between them. CDR1 and CDR2 (germline): SGHRS, YFSETQ. CDR3 length: 13 amino acids. The CDR3 region has the DNA TGCGCCAGCAGCGGAAGCGGACAGATTGAAGCTTTCTTT. Translation: CASSGSGQIEAFF.

The table lists this clonotype with many counts. The genes are TRBV29-1 and TRBJ2-3; D is perhaps TRBD2 (5 bases). The germline V gene has CDR1 SQVTM and CDR2 ANQGSEA. The ends were cut back, 2 bases at V and 5 bases at J, with 8 bases in the middle. This CDR3 is 12 amino acids long. The CDR3 DNA is TGCAGCGTTGAACCCGGACTAGATACGCAGTATTTT. This encodes CSVEPGLDTQYF.

This clonotype was counted a few times. The CDR3 region is CASTDRGYEQYF. CDR3 in DNA: TGTGCCAGCACAGACAGGGGGTACGAGCAGTACTTC. The chain links TRBV6-2 or TRBV6-3 to TRBJ2-7; 9 nucleotides match TRBD1. The CDR3 loop spans 12 amino acids. V lost 7 bases to trimming and J lost 4 bases; unmatched junction nucleotides: 2. Germline values: CDR1 MNHEY, CDR2 SVGEGT.

The table lists this clonotype with many counts. The V and J genes are TRBV4-1 and TRBJ1-6; D not certain. The CDR3 has 15 residues. Trimming pared 0 bases from V and 10 bases from J, leaving 13 bases between. Per germline, CDR1 MGHRA and CDR2 YSYEKL. CDR3 DNA: TGCGCCAGCAGCCAAGAGGAGCACGTCCGGTCACCCCTCCACTTT. Translation: CASSQEEHVRSPLHF.

The sample holds many counts of this clonotype. The chain carries TRBV29-1 and TRBJ2-2; D uncertain. Deletions cut 5 bases from V and 4 bases from J, with 11 bases between. The CDR3 totals 13 residues. The germline gives CDR1 SQVTM, CDR2 ANQGSEA. CDR3 in DNA: TGCAGCGTTCGACACTACGGCACCGGGGAGCTGTTTTTT. Protein sequence: CSVRHYGTGELFF.

This clonotype was seen a handful of times. The chain employs TRBV10-3 and TRBJ2-2; D gene ambiguous. The germline V gene has CDR1 ENHRY and CDR2 SYGVKD. The V gene lost 6 bases and the J gene lost 2 bases, with 7 bases spanning the gap. The CDR3 length is 13 residues. The CDR3 region is CAIRELNTGELFF. Here the CDR3 DNA reads TGTGCCATCAGGGAGCTTAACACCGGGGAGCTGTTTTTT.

V gene TRBV15 combines with J gene TRBJ2-7; the D is unclear. The CDR3 runs 15 residues. Trimming shortened V by 0 bases and J by 6 bases, and 15 bases separated the two germline ends. The germline V gene encodes CDR1 LNHNV and CDR2 YYDKDF (reference sequence). Here the CDR3 reads CATSRDRPSTVEQYF. DNA of the CDR3: TGTGCCACCAGCAGAGATAGGCCTAGTACCGTCGAGCAGTACTTC. The entire variable domain, with the rest obtained from reference TRBV15 and TRBJ2-7, is as follows: DAMVIQNPRYQVTQFGKPVTLSCSQTLNHNVMYWYQQKSSQAPKLLFHYYDKDFNNEADTPDNFQSRRPNTSFCFLDIRSPGLGDTAMYLCATSRDRPSTVEQYFGPGTRLTVT.

This clonotype was detected a few times. The V gene is TRBV3-1, the J gene TRBJ2-3, with TRBD2 identical over 9 bases. The V segment lost 0 bases and the J segment 0 bases; nucleotides outside the gene matches: 7. There are 18 residues in the CDR3. Germline assignment: CDR1 LGHDT and CDR2 YNNKEL (reference sequence). The CDR3 DNA sequence: TGTGCCAGCAGCCAAGATCTAGCGGGACCTCTAAGCACAGATACGCAGTATTTT. As protein: CASSQDLAGPLSTDTQYF.

This clonotype has ten or more counts. This chain joins TRBV2 and TRBJ2-1; the D is unclear. The CDR3 length is 12 residues. V gave up 3 bases and J gave up 4 bases, with 4 bases separating them. Germline V gene data show CDR1 as SNHLY and CDR2 as FYNNEI. The CDR3, as DNA: TGTGCCAGCAGTGATGCATACAATGAGCAGTTCTTC. Translating gives CASSDAYNEQFF. The variable domain in full, completed from reference TRBV2 and TRBJ2-1, reads EPEVTQTPSHQVTQMGQEVILRCVPISNHLYFYWYRQILGQKVEFLVSFYNNEISEKSEIFDDQFSVERPDGSNFTLKIRSTKLEDSAMYFCASSDAYNEQFFGPGTRLTVL.

The genes are TRBV6-6 and TRBJ2-5; 8 positions agree with TRBD1. The CDR3 has 14 residues. Germline lookup yields CDR1 MNHNY and CDR2 SVGAGI (reference sequence). The junction had 6 bases not matched to a gene; V was cut back by 4 bases and J by 5 bases. CDR3 in DNA: TGTGCCAGCAGTTCCGACAGGGGTAGGGAGACCCAGTACTTC. Encoded protein: CASSSDRGRETQYF.

This clonotype was recorded at least ten times. The chain has TRBV2 and TRBJ1-2; 7 nucleotides match TRBD1. CDR3 size: 14 residues. The junction had 10 bases not matched to a gene; V was cut back by 10 bases and J by 2 bases. Germline V gene sequence: CDR1 SNHLY, CDR2 FYNNEI. DNA of the CDR3: TGTGCCAACCAAAGGGACAGACTAAACTATGGCTACACCTTC. Amino acids: CANQRDRLNYGYTF.

This clonotype was counted many times. The rearrangement uses TRBV7-2 and TRBJ2-7; the D is unclear. Looked up from germline, CDR1 is SGHTA and CDR2 is FQGNSA. V lost 2 bases to trimming and J lost 7 bases, with 9 bases between them. This CDR3 has 12 amino acids. CDR3 DNA: TGTGCCAGCAGCTTATTCGGTCGAGAGCAGTACTTC. It yields the protein CASSLFGREQYF.

This clonotype was counted ten times or more. The genes are TRBV3-1 and TRBJ2-4, with a tentative D call TRBD2 (6 bases). This CDR3 is 18 amino acids long. Germline V lookup: CDR1 LGHDT, CDR2 YNNKEL (reference sequence). V lost 0 bases and J lost 1, with 16 bases in between. The CDR3 region is CASSQELAGLRAKNIQYF. For the CDR3, the DNA is TGTGCCAGCAGCCAAGAACTAGCCGGGCTTCGGGCCAAAAACATTCAGTACTTC.

This clonotype showed up many times. The gene calls are TRBV12-3 or TRBV12-4 and TRBJ2-5; TRBD2 might be the D (6 bases). The ends were cut back, 6 bases at V and 5 bases at J, with 13 bases in the middle. This CDR3 spans 13 amino acids. The CDR3 sequence: CASSLTSSETQYF. CDR3 DNA: TGTGCCAGCAGCCTTACTAGCTCGGAGACCCAGTACTTC.

The chain recombines TRBV12-3 or TRBV12-4 with TRBJ2-7, with 10 bases fitting TRBD1. CDR3 size: 18 residues. Unmatched junction bases numbered 19, after V lost 6 bases and J lost 5 bases. The CDR3 reads CASSIRALDRGAVNEQYF. CDR3 bases: TGTGCCAGCAGCATCCGCGCACTGGACAGGGGGGCCGTTAACGAGCAGTACTTC.

Remarks on this clonotype: This may arise from a read error, as a much more abundant clone is one base away. The chain joins TRBV11-2 to TRBJ2-3; D call uncertain. CDR1 SGHAT and CDR2 FQNNGV come from the germline V gene. CDR3 length: 14 residues. For the CDR3, the DNA is TGTGCCACCAGCTTAGAGGTTAGCACAGATACGCAGTATTTT. Protein product: CATSLEVSTDTQYF.

The J gene is TRBJ2-1, the V gene TRBV29-1; TRBD2 matches 7 bases. Germline CDR1 is SQVTM and CDR2 is ANQGSEA. The CDR3 runs 12 residues. The V and J ends lost 8 bases and 9 bases, in that order; junction bases with no gene match: 10. The CDR3 DNA follows: TGCAGCCCTCAGGGCAGGGAGGGTGAGCAGTTCTTC. The encoded protein is CSPQGREGEQFF.

This clonotype came up many times. This chain joins TRBV9 and TRBJ2-5; possible D gene TRBD2, 6 bases. Between the trimmed V and J ends, which lost 0 bases and 5 bases, there was a span of 14 bases. Germline loops: CDR1 SGDLS, CDR2 YYNGEE. The CDR3 sequence is 15 residues long. CDR3 nucleotide sequence: TGTGCCAGCAGCGTAGTGGGGGGAGACCTGGAGACCCAGTACTTC. Its protein product is CASSVVGGDLETQYF. The complete variable domain, with remaining parts taken from reference TRBV9 and TRBJ2-5, reads DSGVTQTPKHLITATGQRVTLRCSPRSGDLSVYWYQQSLDQGLQFLIQYYNGEERAKGNILERFSAQQFPDLHSELNLSSLELGDSALYFCASSVVGGDLETQYFGPGTRLLVL.

This clonotype was observed many times. V and J are TRBV29-1 and TRBJ1-1; weak D call: TRBD1 (5 bases). From germline, CDR1 is SQVTM and CDR2 ANQGSEA. CDR3 size: 13 residues. Trimming took 0 bases from V and 0 from J, leaving 5 bases between them. CDR3: CSVEEQVNTEAFF. CDR3 DNA: TGCAGCGTTGAAGAACAGGTGAACACTGAAGCTTTCTTT.

This clonotype was counted ten times or more. This rearrangement joins TRBV3-1 to TRBJ2-1, with 10 nucleotides matching TRBD2. Looked up from germline, CDR1 is LGHDT and CDR2 is YNNKEL (reference sequence). The junction had 4 bases not matched to a gene; V was cut back by 1 base and J by 4 bases. The CDR3 length is 16 residues. The CDR3 DNA follows: TGTGCCAGCAGCCAAGTAGCGGGAGGAGGATACAATGAGCAGTTCTTC. Protein product: CASSQVAGGGYNEQFF.